These 19 T cell receptor beta chains were all obtained from the same sample, sequenced in a study of blood T cell repertoires in COVID-19. Clones were read by immunoSEQ multiplex PCR, and TCRdb kept only the in-frame ones, dropping some. The data hold about 170,000 clones, with around 74% observed a single time. Material: peripheral blood. These receptors were taken from an elderly woman with acute or convalescent COVID-19.

This sequence joins TRBV6-2 or TRBV6-3 and TRBJ1-5, with D unclear. Per the germline V gene, CDR1 is MNHEY and CDR2 is SVGEGT. V shed 5 bases and J shed 7 bases, with 12 bases lying between them. This CDR3 region has 13 residues. The CDR3 loop is CASSPISGQPQHF. The CDR3 region has the DNA TGTGCCAGCAGTCCCATCTCCGGGCAGCCCCAGCATTTT.

The chain recombines TRBV19 with TRBJ1-2; D uncertain. This CDR3 has 13 amino acids. Germline V CDR1 and CDR2: LNHDA, SQIVND (reference sequence). Trimming stripped 7 bases from V and 0 bases from J, with 9 bases between. The CDR3 bases are TGTGCCAGTATGGCCCATACTAACTATGGCTACACCTTC. Translated, it gives CASMAHTNYGYTF.

This rearrangement joins TRBV19 to TRBJ2-5; D is ambiguous. The CDR3 consists of 14 residues. V was shortened by 2 bases and J by 2 bases, with 9 bases between the two germline ends. Germline CDR1 is LNHDA and CDR2 is SQIVND (reference sequence). DNA for the CDR3: TGTGCCAGTAGTATATCGCGGTTTCAAGAGACCCAGTACTTC. Residues: CASSISRFQETQYF.

The chain links TRBV19 to TRBJ1-1; 9 positions agree with TRBD1. CDR3 length equals 14 residues. The V segment lost 7 bases and the J segment 5 bases; nucleotides outside the gene matches: 8. Germline CDR1 reads LNHDA; CDR2 reads SQIVND (reference sequence). CDR3 sequence reads: CASTPGQGWTEAFF. The CDR3, as DNA: TGTGCCAGTACCCCGGGACAGGGATGGACTGAAGCTTTCTTT. Complete variable domain (other parts from reference TRBV19 and TRBJ1-1): DGGITQSPKYLFRKEGQNVTLSCEQNLNHDAMYWYRQDPGQGLRLIYYSQIVNDFQKGDIAEGYSVSREKKESFPLTVTSAQKNPTAFYLCASTPGQGWTEAFFGQGTRLTVV.

This chain uses TRBV6-5 with TRBJ1-6; D is unresolved. Germline V gene sequence: CDR1 MNHEY, CDR2 SVGAGI. V dropped 2 bases and J dropped 7 bases, with 9 bases sitting between them. This CDR3 is built from 14 residues. The DNA for the CDR3 is TGTGCCAGCAGTTACCGGACGGGGAATTCACCCCTCCACTTT. This sequence encodes CASSYRTGNSPLHF.

A few counts support this clone. The genes are TRBV19 and TRBJ2-7, with a tentative D call TRBD1 (5 bases). The CDR3 length is 15 residues. Germline V gives CDR1 LNHDA, CDR2 SQIVND (reference sequence). Trimming removed 3 bases at V and 0 bases at J, with 12 bases between. The CDR3 region is CASSILSGYSYEQYF. The CDR3 bases are TGTGCCAGTAGTATTCTTTCAGGGTACTCCTACGAGCAGTACTTC.

In its sample, this clone was seen once. This chain joins TRBV5-1 and TRBJ1-4; perhaps TRBD1 as D (6 bases). The CDR3 has 15 amino acids. With 4 bases removed from V and 6 bases from J, the gap between germline ends came to 16 bases. Per germline, CDR1 SGHRS and CDR2 YFSETQ. The CDR3 loop reads CASSIQGRGDEKLFF. CDR3 nucleotides: TGCGCCAGCAGCATTCAGGGGCGCGGAGATGAAAAACTGTTTTTT.

This sequence joins TRBV28 and TRBJ2-7, with 9 bases that match TRBD1. Trimming cost V 6 bases and J 4 bases; bases outside gene matches: 10. The CDR3 has 15 amino acids. Germline values: CDR1 MDHEN, CDR2 SYDVKM. CDR3 loop: CASSGTGGPVYEQYF. CDR3 coding DNA: TGTGCCAGCAGCGGAACAGGGGGCCCTGTATACGAGCAGTACTTC.

The V gene is TRBV19, the J gene TRBJ1-2, with a tentative D call TRBD1 (5 bases). This CDR3 spans 14 amino acids. Germline assignment: CDR1 LNHDA and CDR2 SQIVND (reference sequence). The V end was cut by 3 bases, the J end by 8 bases, with 16 bases between. CDR3 region: CASSIGAGSRGYTF. Written as DNA, the CDR3 is TGTGCCAGTAGTATCGGAGCAGGGTCGCGGGGCTACACCTTC. Full variable domain (missing parts from reference TRBV19 and TRBJ1-2): DGGITQSPKYLFRKEGQNVTLSCEQNLNHDAMYWYRQDPGQGLRLIYYSQIVNDFQKGDIAEGYSVSREKKESFPLTVTSAQKNPTAFYLCASSIGAGSRGYTFGSGTRLTVV.

The chain recombines TRBV28 with TRBJ1-2; TRBD1 matches at 9 bases. Germline CDR1 MDHEN, CDR2 SYDVKM. After removal of 8 bases from V and 8 bases from J, the junction contained 6 bases not matched to a gene. The CDR3 has 12 amino acids. In DNA form, the CDR3 reads TGTGCCAGCGGGGACAGGGTGGGCGGCTACACCTTC. Translated, it gives CASGDRVGGYTF.

This clone occurred once. The chain combines TRBV19 with TRBJ2-3; 11 bases are a match to TRBD2. The germline V gene has CDR1 LNHDA and CDR2 SQIVND (reference sequence). The CDR3 runs to 15 residues. V dropped 4 bases and J dropped 3; count of bases not matched to a gene: 3. The CDR3: CASSRGTSGTDTQYF. For the CDR3, the DNA is TGTGCCAGTAGTAGGGGGACTAGCGGTACAGATACGCAGTATTTT.

The chain combines TRBV30 with TRBJ2-5; TRBD2 aligns across 7 bases. With 1 base clipped from V and 2 bases from J, the junction kept 10 bases outside the gene matches. The germline V gene encodes CDR1 GTSNPN and CDR2 SVGIG (reference sequence). The CDR3 is made up of 16 amino acids. This CDR3 is CAWSGRERKGQETQYF. The CDR3 DNA reads TGTGCCTGGAGTGGGCGGGAGAGGAAGGGACAAGAGACCCAGTACTTC.

This clone appeared once. This chain links TRBV10-3 with TRBJ1-5, with 9 bases that match TRBD1. Germline CDR1 is ENHRY and CDR2 is SYGVKD. The CDR3 covers 14 residues. The V segment lost 6 bases and the J segment 6 bases; nucleotides outside the gene matches: 6. The CDR3 spells CAIREDRGGQPQHF. CDR3 coding DNA: TGTGCCATCAGGGAGGACAGGGGAGGTCAGCCCCAGCATTTT.

The CDR3 DNA follows: TGTGCCAGCAGCTTGGAGCAGGACAGCTTCTATGGCTACACCTTC. This codes for CASSLEQDSFYGYTF. The J gene is TRBJ1-2, the V gene TRBV5-5, with TRBD1 as a possible D gene (6 bases). Germline V gene sequence: CDR1 SGHKS, CDR2 YYEKEE (reference sequence). The V end was cut by 0 bases, the J end by 4 bases, with 13 bases between. The CDR3 is made up of 15 amino acids.

V is TRBV28 and J is TRBJ2-7; D possibly corresponds to TRBD2 (6 bases). Germline CDR1 and CDR2: MDHEN and SYDVKM. The CDR3 consists of 16 residues. V lost 3 bases and J lost 8, with 23 bases in between. Here the CDR3 reads CASSFGPGAGKVKQYF. The CDR3 region has the DNA TGTGCCAGCAGTTTTGGCCCCGGGGCGGGGAAAGTCAAGCAGTACTTC.

V usage is TRBV6-5 and J usage is TRBJ2-7, with TRBD1 as a possible D gene (6 bases). The V gene's germline CDR1 is MNHEY and CDR2 SVGAGI. CDR3 length equals 15 residues. The V gene lost 0 bases and the J gene lost 1 base, with 10 bases spanning the gap. The CDR3, as DNA: TGTGCCAGCAGTTACTCGGGGGCATCGTCCTACGAGCAGTACTTC. Encoded protein: CASSYSGASSYEQYF.

The genes are TRBV24-1 and TRBJ2-5; TRBD2 matches 8 bases. J gave up 7 bases and V 1 base, and 7 bases lay outside the gene matches. There are 15 residues in the CDR3. Germline loops: CDR1 KGHDR, CDR2 SFDVKD. The CDR3, as DNA: TGTGCCACCAGTGATTTAGCGGGAGACGGGGGGACCCAGTACTTC. It encodes CATSDLAGDGGTQYF.

This clone showed up just a few times. The CDR3 region is CASIQGGREQYF. As DNA, the CDR3 is TGTGCCAGCATACAGGGGGGGAGGGAGCAGTACTTC. This sequence joins TRBV6-5 and TRBJ2-7; the D gene is possibly TRBD1 (8 bases). The CDR3 is 12 residues long. Trimming pared 7 bases from V and 7 bases from J, leaving 14 bases between. Looked up from germline, CDR1 is MNHEY and CDR2 is SVGAGI.

CDR3 nucleotide sequence: TGTGCCTGGAGTACCAGAGATACGCAGTATTTT. It codes for CAWSTRDTQYF. The V call is TRBV30, the J call TRBJ2-3; no reliable D call. The ends were cut back, 2 bases at V and 5 bases at J, with 5 bases in the middle. CDR3 size: 11 residues. From germline, CDR1 is GTSNPN and CDR2 SVGIG (reference sequence).